This T cell receptor (beta chain) appears in the sequencing data of a study of blood T cell repertoires in COVID-19. Resolution of symptoms, clearance, or two negative PCRs was present in recovered Cohort 3 donors. Germline assignment: CDR1 SGHRS and CDR2 YFSETQ. The CDR3 runs 14 residues. J lost 4 bases, V lost 4 bases, and 4 bases had no gene match. Under the authors' procedure: Amplification from reference gene primers served as the basis for estimated nucleated cell counts. TCRdb keeps only in-frame clones here, not all; method: immunoSEQ multiplex PCR. D and trimming were read from the DNA, whereas the V and J calls and clone size are those reported in that table. Of 150,000 or so clones listed, around 89% were seen once; the top ten hold 5% to 8.5%.

The sequencing input was PBMCs or T cells enriched from blood (not recorded which). The clonotype originates from a woman aged 45 to 65 who had recovered from COVID-19. The chain links TRBV5-1 to TRBJ1-1; 10 bases are a match to TRBD1. The CDR3 region is CASSPWTGGTEAFF. CDR3 nucleotide sequence: TGCGCCAGCAGCCCGTGGACAGGGGGCACTGAAGCTTTCTTT. The full variable domain, rest sourced from reference TRBV5-1 and TRBJ1-1, is KAGVTQTPRYLIKTRGQQVTLSCSPISGHRSVSWYQQTPGQGLQFLFEYFSETQRNKGNFPGRFSGRQFSNSRSEMNVSTLELGDSALYLCASSPWTGGTEAFFGQGTRLTVV.